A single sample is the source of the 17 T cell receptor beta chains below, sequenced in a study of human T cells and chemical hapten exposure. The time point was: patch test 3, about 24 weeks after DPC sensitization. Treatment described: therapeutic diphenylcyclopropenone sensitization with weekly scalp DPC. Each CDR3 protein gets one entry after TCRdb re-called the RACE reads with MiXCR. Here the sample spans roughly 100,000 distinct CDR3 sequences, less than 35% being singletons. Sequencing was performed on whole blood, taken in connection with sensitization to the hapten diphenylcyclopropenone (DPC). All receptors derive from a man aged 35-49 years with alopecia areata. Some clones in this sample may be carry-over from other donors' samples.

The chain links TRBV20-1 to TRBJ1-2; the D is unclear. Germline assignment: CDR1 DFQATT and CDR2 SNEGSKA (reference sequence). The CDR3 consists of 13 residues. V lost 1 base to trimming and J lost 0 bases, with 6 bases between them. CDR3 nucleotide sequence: TGCAGTGCTAGAGGGGCGCCTAACTATGGCTACACCTTC. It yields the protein CSARGAPNYGYTF.

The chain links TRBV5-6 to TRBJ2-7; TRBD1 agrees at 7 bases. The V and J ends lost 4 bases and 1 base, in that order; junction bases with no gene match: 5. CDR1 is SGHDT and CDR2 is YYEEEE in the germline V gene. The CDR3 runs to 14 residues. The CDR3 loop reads CASSGNRGSYEQYV. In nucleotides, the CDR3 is TGTGCCAGCAGCGGAAACAGGGGTTCCTACGAGCAGTACGTC.

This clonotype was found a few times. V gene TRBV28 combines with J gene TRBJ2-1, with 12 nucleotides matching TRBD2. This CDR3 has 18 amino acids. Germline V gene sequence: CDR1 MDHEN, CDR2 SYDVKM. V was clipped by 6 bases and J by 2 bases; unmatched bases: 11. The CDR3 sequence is CASSDRGTSGPPYNEQFF. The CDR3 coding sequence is TGTGCCAGCAGCGACAGAGGGACTAGCGGGCCACCCTACAATGAGCAGTTCTTC.

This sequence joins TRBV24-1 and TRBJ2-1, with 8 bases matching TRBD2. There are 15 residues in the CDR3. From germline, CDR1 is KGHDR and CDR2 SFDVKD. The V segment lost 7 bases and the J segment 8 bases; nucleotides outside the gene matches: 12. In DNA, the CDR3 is TGTGCCACCAGCCCAAGGAGCGGGGGCCCATATGAGCAGTTCTTC. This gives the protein CATSPRSGGPYEQFF.

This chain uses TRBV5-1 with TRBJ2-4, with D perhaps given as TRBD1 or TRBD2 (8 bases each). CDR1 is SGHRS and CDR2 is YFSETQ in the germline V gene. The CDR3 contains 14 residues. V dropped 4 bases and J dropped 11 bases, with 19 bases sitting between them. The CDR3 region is CASSQGQAAGVQYF. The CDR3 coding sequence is TGCGCCAGCAGCCAGGGACAGGCAGCGGGGGTTCAGTACTTC.

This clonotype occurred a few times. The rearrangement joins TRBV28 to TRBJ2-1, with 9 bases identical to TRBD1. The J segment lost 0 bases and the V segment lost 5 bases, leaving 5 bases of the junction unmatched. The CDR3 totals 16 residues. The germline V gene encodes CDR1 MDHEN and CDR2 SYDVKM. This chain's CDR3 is CASSTPGQGSYNEQFF. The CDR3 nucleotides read TGTGCCAGCAGTACTCCGGGACAGGGCTCCTACAATGAGCAGTTCTTC.

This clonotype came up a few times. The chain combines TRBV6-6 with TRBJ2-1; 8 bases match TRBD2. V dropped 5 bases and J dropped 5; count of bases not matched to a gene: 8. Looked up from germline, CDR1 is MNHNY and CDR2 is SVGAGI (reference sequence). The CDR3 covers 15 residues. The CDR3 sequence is CASSTPAGVNNEQFF. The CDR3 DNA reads TGTGCCAGCAGTACCCCAGCGGGAGTGAACAATGAGCAGTTCTTC.

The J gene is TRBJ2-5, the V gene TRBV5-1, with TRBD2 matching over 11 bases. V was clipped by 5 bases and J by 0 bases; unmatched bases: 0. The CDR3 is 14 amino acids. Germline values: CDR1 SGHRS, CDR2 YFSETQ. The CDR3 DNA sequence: TGCGCCAGCAGACTAGCGGGAGACCAAGAGACCCAGTACTTC. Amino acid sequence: CASRLAGDQETQYF.

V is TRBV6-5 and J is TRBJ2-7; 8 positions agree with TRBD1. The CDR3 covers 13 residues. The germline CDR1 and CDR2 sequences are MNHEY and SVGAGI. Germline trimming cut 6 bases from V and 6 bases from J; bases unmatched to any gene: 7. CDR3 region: CASSRDRSGEQYF. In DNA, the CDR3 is TGTGCCAGCAGCCGGGACAGGTCGGGCGAGCAGTACTTC.

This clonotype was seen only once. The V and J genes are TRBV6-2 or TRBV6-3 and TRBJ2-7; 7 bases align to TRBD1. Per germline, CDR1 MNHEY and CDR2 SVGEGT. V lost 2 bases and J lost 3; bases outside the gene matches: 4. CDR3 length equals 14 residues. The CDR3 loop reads CASSYGTALYEQYV. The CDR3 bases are TGTGCCAGCAGTTACGGGACAGCCCTCTACGAGCAGTACGTC.

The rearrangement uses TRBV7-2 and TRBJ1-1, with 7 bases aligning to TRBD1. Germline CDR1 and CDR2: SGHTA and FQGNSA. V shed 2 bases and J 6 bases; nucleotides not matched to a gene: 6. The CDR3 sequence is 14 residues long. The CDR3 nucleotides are TGTGCCAGCAGCTTACGAGGGGGCAGGGCTGAAGCTTTCTTT. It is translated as CASSLRGGRAEAFF.

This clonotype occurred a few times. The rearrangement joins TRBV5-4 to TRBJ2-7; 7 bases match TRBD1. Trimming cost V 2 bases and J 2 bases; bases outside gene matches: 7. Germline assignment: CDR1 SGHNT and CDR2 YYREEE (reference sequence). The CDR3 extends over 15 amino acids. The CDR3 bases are TGTGCCAGCAGCTTACCGGGACAGTACCCCTACGAGCAGTACTTC. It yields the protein CASSLPGQYPYEQYF.

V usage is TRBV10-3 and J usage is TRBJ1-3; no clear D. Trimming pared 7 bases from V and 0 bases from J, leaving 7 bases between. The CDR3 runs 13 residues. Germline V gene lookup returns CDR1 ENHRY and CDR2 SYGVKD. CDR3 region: CAIMESSGNTIYF. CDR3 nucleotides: TGTGCCATCATGGAGAGCTCTGGAAACACCATATATTTT.

CDR3 nucleotides: TGTGCCAGCAGATTAGCGGGTGGAGGCCAAGAGACCCAGTACTTC. It codes for CASRLAGGGQETQYF. The V and J genes are TRBV28 and TRBJ2-5; TRBD2 aligns across 7 bases. After removal of 6 bases from V and 1 base from J, the junction contained 8 bases not matched to a gene. The CDR3 spans 15 residues. The V gene's germline CDR1 is MDHEN and CDR2 SYDVKM.

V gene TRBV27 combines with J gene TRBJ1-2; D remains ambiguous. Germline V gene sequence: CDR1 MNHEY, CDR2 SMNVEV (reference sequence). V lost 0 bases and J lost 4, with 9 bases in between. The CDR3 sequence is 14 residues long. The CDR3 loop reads CASSLSARSYGYTF. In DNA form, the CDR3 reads TGTGCCAGCAGTTTATCAGCCCGATCCTATGGCTACACCTTC.

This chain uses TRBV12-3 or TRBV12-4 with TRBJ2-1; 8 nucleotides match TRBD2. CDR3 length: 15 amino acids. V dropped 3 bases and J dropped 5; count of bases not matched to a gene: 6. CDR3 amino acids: CASSFLAGGHNEQFF. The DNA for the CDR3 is TGTGCCAGCAGTTTCTTGGCGGGAGGTCACAATGAGCAGTTCTTC.

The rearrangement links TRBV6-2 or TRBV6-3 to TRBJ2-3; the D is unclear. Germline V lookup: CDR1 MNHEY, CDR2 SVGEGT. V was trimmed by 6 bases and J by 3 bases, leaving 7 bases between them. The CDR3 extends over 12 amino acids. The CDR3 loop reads CASSWITDTQYF. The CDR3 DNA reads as TGTGCCAGCAGCTGGATTACAGATACGCAGTATTTT.